The next 11 T cell receptor beta chains were all read from a single sample in a study of T cell responses to AZD1222 COVID-19 vaccine (dated by TCRdb to about 2021). What this sample's time point label stands for: about 28 days (+/-7) after the second vaccine dose. The library was made by the immunoSEQ multiplex PCR assay. TCRdb re-hosts the immuneACCESS table, in-frame sequences only. Its copies lack some clones; in the studies checked, an unresolved V gene accounts for under half of them, and the cause for the rest is not known. In this sample the table shows around 140,000 clones, roughly 92% of which occur a single time. The ten largest make up roughly 9.9% of the sample. The sequencing here drew on peripheral blood, taken 28 days after the second AZD1222 dose. These receptors all come from an adult who received the AZD1222 COVID-19 vaccine.

This chain connects TRBV19 to TRBJ1-5, with D possibly matching TRBD1 (6 bases). Per the germline V gene, CDR1 is LNHDA and CDR2 is SQIVND (reference sequence). Trimming cost V 6 bases and J 1 base, with 13 bases left between them. This CDR3 region has 15 residues. Written as DNA, the CDR3 is TGTGCCAGTAGAACCGGGACACGAAGCAATCAGCCCCAGCATTTT. Translated, it gives CASRTGTRSNQPQHF.

The CDR3 coding sequence is TGTGCCAGCAGTGACCAACCGGGACTGAGCTCCTACAATGAGCAGTTCTTC. Translation gives CASSDQPGLSSYNEQFF. The chain has TRBV6-4 and TRBJ2-1; perhaps TRBD2 as D (6 bases). The CDR3 loop spans 17 amino acids. V was cut by 2 bases and J by 0 bases, with 14 bases left in between. CDR1 MRHNA and CDR2 SNTAGT come from the germline V gene.

This clone was counted only a few times. V usage is TRBV6-5 and J usage is TRBJ2-7; 9 nucleotides line up with TRBD1. This CDR3 contains 15 residues. V was pared by 6 bases and J by 2 bases, with 8 bases of the junction left unmatched. Germline V lookup: CDR1 MNHEY, CDR2 SVGAGI. CDR3 in amino acids: CASSYDRGRTYEQYF. CDR3 sequence (DNA): TGTGCCAGCAGCTACGACAGGGGGAGAACCTACGAGCAGTACTTC.

The chain recombines TRBV11-2 with TRBJ2-7; D might be TRBD2 (5 bases). This CDR3 region has 15 residues. The germline gives CDR1 SGHAT, CDR2 FQNNGV. The V end was cut by 6 bases, the J end by 6 bases, with 21 bases between. CDR3 nucleotide sequence: TGTGCCAGCAGTCTCGGGGTCGGCCCCCCTCTCGAGCAGTACTTC. Protein sequence: CASSLGVGPPLEQYF.

V gene TRBV19 combines with J gene TRBJ1-5; TRBD1 agrees at 8 bases. CDR1 and CDR2 (germline): LNHDA, SQIVND (reference sequence). The CDR3 extends over 16 amino acids. The V segment lost 7 bases and the J segment 5 bases; nucleotides outside the gene matches: 13. As DNA, the CDR3 is TGTGCCAGTACCCAGGGGCCAACAGGGGGAGATCAGCCCCAGCATTTT. Protein product: CASTQGPTGGDQPQHF.

CDR3 residues: CASSYLGTVRGYTF. The CDR3 nucleotides are TGTGCCAGCAGTTACTTGGGGACCGTGCGGGGCTACACCTTC. The rearrangement links TRBV6-5 to TRBJ1-2, with TRBD1 as a possible D gene (5 bases). Trimming cost V 1 base and J 8 bases, with 14 bases left between them. The V gene's germline CDR1 is MNHEY and CDR2 SVGAGI. The CDR3 is 14 residues long.

This clone appeared once. V usage is TRBV6-5 and J usage is TRBJ1-2; D might be TRBD1 (5 bases). Germline V gene lookup returns CDR1 MNHEY and CDR2 SVGAGI. V was clipped by 8 bases and J by 8 bases, with 24 bases between them. The CDR3 has 15 residues. The DNA for the CDR3 is TGTGCCAGCCTGAGGGGCAGCCGGGACTACACGGGCTACACCTTC. Encoded protein: CASLRGSRDYTGYTF.

The chain has TRBV6-5 and TRBJ1-1; maybe TRBD1 (6 bases). CDR1 is MNHEY and CDR2 is SVGAGI in the germline V gene. Trimming pared 6 bases from V and 4 bases from J, leaving 18 bases between. There are 15 residues in the CDR3. CDR3 DNA sequence: TGTGCCAGCAGCTTAACCACGGGGGCGGGCACTGAAGCTTTCTTT. It specifies CASSLTTGAGTEAFF.

This rearrangement joins TRBV5-1 to TRBJ2-7; D is uncertain. The CDR3 is 10 amino acids. The V and J ends lost 4 bases and 4 bases respectively, with 3 bases between them. CDR1 is SGHRS, CDR2 YFSETQ, per germline. The CDR3 DNA sequence: TGCGCCAGCAGCAGTTACGAGCAGTACGTC. Residues: CASSSYEQYV.

The rearrangement uses TRBV3-1 (or the pseudogene TRBV3-2) and TRBJ1-6; TRBD1 matches at 9 bases. The CDR3 extends over 14 amino acids. The V gene's germline CDR1 is LGHDT and CDR2 YNNKEL (reference sequence). V gave up 1 base and J gave up 10 bases; unmatched junction bases: 2. The CDR3 region has the DNA TGTGCCAGCAGCCAAGGACAGGGGGACTCACCCCTCCACTTT. Its protein is CASSQGQGDSPLHF.

The chain couples TRBV9 to TRBJ1-4; maybe TRBD1 (6 bases). Germline V CDR1 and CDR2: SGDLS, YYNGEE. V lost 4 bases, J lost 7 bases, and 17 bases lay in between. This CDR3 comprises 15 residues. Here the CDR3 DNA reads TGTGCCAGCAGCCCCGCGGGGGGGCAGGGTGAAAAACTGTTTTTT. It translates to CASSPAGGQGEKLFF.